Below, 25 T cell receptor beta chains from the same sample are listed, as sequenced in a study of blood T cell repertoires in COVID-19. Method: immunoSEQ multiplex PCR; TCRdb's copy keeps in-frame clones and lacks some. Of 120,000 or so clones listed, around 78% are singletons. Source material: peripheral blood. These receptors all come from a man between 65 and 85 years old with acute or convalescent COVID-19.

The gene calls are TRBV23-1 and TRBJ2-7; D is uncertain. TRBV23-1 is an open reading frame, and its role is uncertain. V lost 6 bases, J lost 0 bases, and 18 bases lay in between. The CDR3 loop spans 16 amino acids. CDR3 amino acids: CASSLRANPFSYEQYF. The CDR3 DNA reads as TGCGCCAGCAGCCTACGTGCAAACCCCTTCTCCTACGAGCAGTACTTC.

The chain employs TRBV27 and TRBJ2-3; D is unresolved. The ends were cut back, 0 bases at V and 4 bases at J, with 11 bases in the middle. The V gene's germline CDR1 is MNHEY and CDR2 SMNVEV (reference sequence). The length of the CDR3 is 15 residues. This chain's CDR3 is CASSLSNGGPDTQYF. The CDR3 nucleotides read TGTGCCAGCAGTTTATCGAACGGTGGGCCAGATACGCAGTATTTT.

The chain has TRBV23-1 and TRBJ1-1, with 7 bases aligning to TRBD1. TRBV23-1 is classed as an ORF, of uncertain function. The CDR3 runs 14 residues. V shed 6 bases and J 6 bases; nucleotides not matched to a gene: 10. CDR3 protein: CASSRGTARAEAFF. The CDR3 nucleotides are TGCGCCAGCAGCCGGGGGACAGCGAGGGCTGAAGCTTTCTTT.

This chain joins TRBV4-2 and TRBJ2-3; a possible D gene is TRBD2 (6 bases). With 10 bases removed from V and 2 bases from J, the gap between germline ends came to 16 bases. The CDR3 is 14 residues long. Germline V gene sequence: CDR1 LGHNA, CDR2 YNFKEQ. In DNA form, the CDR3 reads TGTGCCACCACCCGCCCGGGGGTCACAGATACGCAGTATTTT. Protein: CATTRPGVTDTQYF.

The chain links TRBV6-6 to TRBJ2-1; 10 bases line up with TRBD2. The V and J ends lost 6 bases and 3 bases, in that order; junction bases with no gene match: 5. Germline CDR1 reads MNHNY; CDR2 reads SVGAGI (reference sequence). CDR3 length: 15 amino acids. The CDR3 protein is CASSLLAGVYNEQFF. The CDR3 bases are TGTGCCAGCAGCCTCCTAGCGGGGGTCTACAATGAGCAGTTCTTC.

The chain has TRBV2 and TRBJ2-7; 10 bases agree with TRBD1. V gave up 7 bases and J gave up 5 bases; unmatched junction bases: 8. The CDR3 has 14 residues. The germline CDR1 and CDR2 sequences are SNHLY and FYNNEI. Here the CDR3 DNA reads TGTGCCAGCACCCGGGACAGGGGTTGGAACGAGCAGTACTTC. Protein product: CASTRDRGWNEQYF. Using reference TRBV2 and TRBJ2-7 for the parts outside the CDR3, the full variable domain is EPEVTQTPSHQVTQMGQEVILRCVPISNHLYFYWYRQILGQKVEFLVSFYNNEISEKSEIFDDQFSVERPDGSNFTLKIRSTKLEDSAMYFCASTRDRGWNEQYFGPGTRLTVT.

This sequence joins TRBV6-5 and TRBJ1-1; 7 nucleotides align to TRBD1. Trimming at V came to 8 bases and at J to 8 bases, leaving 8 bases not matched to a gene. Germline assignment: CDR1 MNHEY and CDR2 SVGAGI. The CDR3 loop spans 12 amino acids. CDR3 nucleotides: TGTGCCAGCGGACAGGTACAGGCCGAAGCTTTCTTT. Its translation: CASGQVQAEAFF.

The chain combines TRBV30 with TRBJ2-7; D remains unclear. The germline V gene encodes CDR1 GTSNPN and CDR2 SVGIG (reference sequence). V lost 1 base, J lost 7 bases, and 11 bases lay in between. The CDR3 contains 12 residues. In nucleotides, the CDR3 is TGTGCCTGGAGTGCGAACTCTCGGGAGCAGTACTTC. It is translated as CAWSANSREQYF.

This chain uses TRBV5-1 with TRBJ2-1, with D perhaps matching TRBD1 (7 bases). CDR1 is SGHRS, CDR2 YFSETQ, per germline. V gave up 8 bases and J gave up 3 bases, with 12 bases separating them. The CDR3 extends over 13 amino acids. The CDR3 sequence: CASTRDSYNEQFF. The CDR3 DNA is TGCGCCAGTACGCGGGACAGCTACAATGAGCAGTTCTTC.

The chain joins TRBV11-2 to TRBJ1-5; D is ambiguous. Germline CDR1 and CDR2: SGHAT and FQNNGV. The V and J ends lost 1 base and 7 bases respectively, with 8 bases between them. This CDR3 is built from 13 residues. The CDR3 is CASSLAGVQPQHF. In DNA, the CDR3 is TGTGCCAGCAGCTTAGCCGGGGTCCAGCCCCAGCATTTT.

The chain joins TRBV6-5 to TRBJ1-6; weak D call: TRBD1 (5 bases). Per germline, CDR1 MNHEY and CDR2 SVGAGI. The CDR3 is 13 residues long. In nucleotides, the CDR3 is TGTGTGGCAGGGTCCCTCTATAATTCACCCCTCCACTTT. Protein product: CVAGSLYNSPLHF.

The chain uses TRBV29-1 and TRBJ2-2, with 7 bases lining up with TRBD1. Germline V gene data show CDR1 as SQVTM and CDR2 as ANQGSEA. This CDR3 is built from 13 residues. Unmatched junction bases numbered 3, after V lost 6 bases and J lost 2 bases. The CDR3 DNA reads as TGCAGCGTAAGGGACAGAAACACCGGGGAGCTGTTTTTT. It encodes CSVRDRNTGELFF.

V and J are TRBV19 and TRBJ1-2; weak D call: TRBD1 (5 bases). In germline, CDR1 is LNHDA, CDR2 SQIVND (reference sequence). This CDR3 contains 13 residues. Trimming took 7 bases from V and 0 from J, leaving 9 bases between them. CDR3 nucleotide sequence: TGTGCCAGTAATCAGGGTTCTAACTATGGCTACACCTTC. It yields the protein CASNQGSNYGYTF.

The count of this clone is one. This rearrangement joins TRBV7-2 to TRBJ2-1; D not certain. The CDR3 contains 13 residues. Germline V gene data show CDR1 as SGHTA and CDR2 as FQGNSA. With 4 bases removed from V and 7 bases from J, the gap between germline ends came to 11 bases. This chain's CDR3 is CASSSGWRNEQFF. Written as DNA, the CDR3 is TGTGCCAGCAGCTCGGGTTGGAGAAATGAGCAGTTCTTC. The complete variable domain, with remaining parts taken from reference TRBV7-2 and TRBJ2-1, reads GAGVSQSPSNKVTEKGKDVELRCDPISGHTALYWYRQSLGQGLEFLIYFQGNSAPDKSGLPSDRFSAERTGGSVSTLTIQRTQQEDSAVYLCASSSGWRNEQFFGPGTRLTVL.

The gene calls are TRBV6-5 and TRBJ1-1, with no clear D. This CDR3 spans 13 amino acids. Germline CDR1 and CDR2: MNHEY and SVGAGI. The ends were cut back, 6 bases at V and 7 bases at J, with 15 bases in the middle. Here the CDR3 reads CASSPPEKREAFF. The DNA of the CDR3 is TGTGCCAGCAGCCCCCCGGAGAAACGTGAAGCTTTCTTT.

In DNA form, the CDR3 reads TGCGCCAGCAGCCAGACACAGGGTGCTAATGAAAAACTGTTTTTT. Amino acid sequence: CASSQTQGANEKLFF. The chain links TRBV4-3 to TRBJ1-4, with D maybe TRBD1 (6 bases). V was shortened by 3 bases and J by 3 bases, with 11 bases between the two germline ends. Germline loops: CDR1 LGHNA, CDR2 YSLEER. CDR3 length: 15 residues.

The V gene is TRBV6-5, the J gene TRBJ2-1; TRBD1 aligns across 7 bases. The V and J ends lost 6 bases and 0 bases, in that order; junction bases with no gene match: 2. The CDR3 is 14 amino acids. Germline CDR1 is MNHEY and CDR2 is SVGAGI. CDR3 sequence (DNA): TGTGCCAGCAGGAGGGACAGCTCCTACAATGAGCAGTTCTTC. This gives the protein CASRRDSSYNEQFF.

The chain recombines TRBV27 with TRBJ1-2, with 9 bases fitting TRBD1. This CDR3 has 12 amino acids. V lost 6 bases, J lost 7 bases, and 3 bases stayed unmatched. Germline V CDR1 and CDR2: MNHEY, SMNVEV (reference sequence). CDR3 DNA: TGTGCCAGCAGGACAGGGGGGAGTGGCTACACCTTC. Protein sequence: CASRTGGSGYTF.

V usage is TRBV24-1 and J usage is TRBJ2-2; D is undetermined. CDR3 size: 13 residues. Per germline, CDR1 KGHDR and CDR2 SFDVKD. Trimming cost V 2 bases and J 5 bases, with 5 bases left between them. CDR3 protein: CATSDSRTGELFF. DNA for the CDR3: TGTGCCACCAGTGATTCACGGACCGGGGAGCTGTTTTTT.

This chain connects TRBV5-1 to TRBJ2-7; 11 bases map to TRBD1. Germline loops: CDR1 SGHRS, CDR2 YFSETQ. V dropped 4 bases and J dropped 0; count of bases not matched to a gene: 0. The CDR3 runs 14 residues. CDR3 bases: TGCGCCAGCAGCGGGACAGGGGGCTCCTACGAGCAGTACTTC. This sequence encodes CASSGTGGSYEQYF.

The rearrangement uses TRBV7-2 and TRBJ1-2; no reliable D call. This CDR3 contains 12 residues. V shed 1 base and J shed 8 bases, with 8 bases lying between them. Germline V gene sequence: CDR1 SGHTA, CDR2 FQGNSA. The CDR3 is CASSLGGGGYTF. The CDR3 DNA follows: TGTGCCAGCAGCTTAGGGGGAGGGGGCTACACCTTC.

CDR3 DNA: TGTGCCAGCAGCGTAGTTTCAGGGGCTATGAACACTGAAGCTTTCTTT. It encodes CASSVVSGAMNTEAFF. The genes are TRBV9 and TRBJ1-1; D is possibly TRBD1 (6 bases). The CDR3 runs to 16 residues. CDR1 is SGDLS and CDR2 is YYNGEE in the germline V gene. Trimming removed 0 bases at V and 0 bases at J, with 12 bases between.

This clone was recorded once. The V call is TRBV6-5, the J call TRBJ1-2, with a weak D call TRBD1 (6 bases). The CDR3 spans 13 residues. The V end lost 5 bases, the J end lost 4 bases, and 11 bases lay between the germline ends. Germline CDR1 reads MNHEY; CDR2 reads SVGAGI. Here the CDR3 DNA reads TGTGCCAGCAGTAGGACAGCTACCTATGGCTACACCTTC. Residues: CASSRTATYGYTF.

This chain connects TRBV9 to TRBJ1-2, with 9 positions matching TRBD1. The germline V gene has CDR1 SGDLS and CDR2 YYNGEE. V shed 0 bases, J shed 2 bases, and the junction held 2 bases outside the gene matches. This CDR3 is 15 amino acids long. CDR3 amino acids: CASSVDGTGNYGYTF. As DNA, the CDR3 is TGTGCCAGCAGCGTAGATGGGACAGGGAACTATGGCTACACCTTC. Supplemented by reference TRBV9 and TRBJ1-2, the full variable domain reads DSGVTQTPKHLITATGQRVTLRCSPRSGDLSVYWYQQSLDQGLQFLIQYYNGEERAKGNILERFSAQQFPDLHSELNLSSLELGDSALYFCASSVDGTGNYGYTFGSGTRLTVV.

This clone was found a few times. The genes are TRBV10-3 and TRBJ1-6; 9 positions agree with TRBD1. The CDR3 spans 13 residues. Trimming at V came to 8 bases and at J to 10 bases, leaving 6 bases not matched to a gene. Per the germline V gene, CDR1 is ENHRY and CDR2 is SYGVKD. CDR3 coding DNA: TGTGCCATCGGGGACAGGGACAGGTCACCCCTCCACTTT. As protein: CAIGDRDRSPLHF.